These 20 T cell receptor beta chains originate from one sample sequenced in a study of graft-versus-host responses after intestinal transplantation. Profiling relied on immunoSEQ multiplex PCR, and the TCRdb table lists in-frame clones only, not all of them. The sample records roughly 38,000 clones, over 85% being singletons. The antigens these receptors bind are not known. Sequencing used unstimulated CD8+ T cells sorted from spleen or lymph node cells, obtained before transplant. The receptors originated from a human donor who was the organ donor for an intestinal transplant.

V and J are TRBV7-9 and TRBJ1-2, with TRBD1 identical over 7 bases. The CDR3 length is 16 residues. Germline V gene lookup returns CDR1 SEHNR and CDR2 FQNEAQ (reference sequence). Trimming at V came to 3 bases and at J to 6 bases, leaving 13 bases not matched to a gene. The CDR3 is CASSFDREPYIDGYTF. The DNA for the CDR3 is TGTGCCAGCAGCTTTGACAGGGAGCCCTATATAGATGGCTACACCTTC. The full variable domain, its missing parts supplied by reference TRBV7-9 and TRBJ1-2, is DTGVSQNPRHKITKRGQNVTFRCDPISEHNRLYWYRQTLGQGPEFLTYFQNEAQLEKSRLLSDRFSAERPKGSFSTLEIQRTEQGDSAMYLCASSFDREPYIDGYTFGSGTRLTVV.

V usage is TRBV9 and J usage is TRBJ1-2, with a tentative D call TRBD1 (5 bases). Trimming left V 0 bases short and J 3 bases short, with 12 bases between. This CDR3 comprises 15 residues. CDR1 SGDLS and CDR2 YYNGEE come from the germline V gene. CDR3 DNA: TGTGCCAGCAGCGTAGCCCTGGGGCAGGACTATGGCTACACCTTC. Its protein is CASSVALGQDYGYTF.

The chain employs TRBV6-4 and TRBJ2-7; 10 positions match TRBD2. Germline CDR1 and CDR2: MRHNA and SNTAGT. This CDR3 is built from 17 residues. V trimming: 2 bases; J trimming: 3 bases; junction bases outside the gene matches: 10. The CDR3 nucleotides read TGTGCCAGCAGTGACACGAGAAGGACTAGCGGCTGCTACGAGCAGTACTTC. This gives the protein CASSDTRRTSGCYEQYF.

The gene calls are TRBV11-3 and TRBJ2-3; D is uncertain. CDR1 SGHNT and CDR2 YENEEA come from the germline V gene. This CDR3 comprises 15 residues. Trimming cost V 2 bases and J 5 bases, with 14 bases left between them. CDR3 loop: CASSLLHFPGDTQYF. The CDR3 nucleotides are TGTGCCAGCAGCTTACTGCACTTCCCGGGAGATACGCAGTATTTT.

This chain uses TRBV9 with TRBJ2-4; TRBD1 agrees at 7 bases. CDR3 length equals 14 residues. The trim removed 3 bases at V and 8 bases at J, leaving 8 bases unmatched. Germline V gene sequence: CDR1 SGDLS, CDR2 YYNGEE. Here the CDR3 DNA reads TGTGCCAGCAGCGCCAACGACAGGGTTGACATTCAGTACTTC. It encodes CASSANDRVDIQYF.

The rearrangement links TRBV9 to TRBJ1-1, with 9 bases identical to TRBD1. J was trimmed by 3 bases and V by 3 bases; bases with no gene match: 12. The CDR3 has 17 amino acids. Germline-derived CDR1 and CDR2 are SGDLS and YYNGEE. The CDR3 loop is CASSGITGQGQDTEAFF. CDR3 coding DNA: TGTGCCAGCAGCGGAATAACAGGACAGGGGCAAGACACTGAAGCTTTCTTT.

The chain has TRBV20-1 and TRBJ2-2; D is unresolved. In germline, CDR1 is DFQATT, CDR2 SNEGSKA (reference sequence). This CDR3 is 11 amino acids long. Trimming cost V 2 bases and J 3 bases, with 1 base left between them. CDR3 sequence (DNA): TGCAGTGCTAGATACACCGGGGAGCTGTTTTTT. Its translation: CSARYTGELFF.

The chain has TRBV11-2 and TRBJ2-1; TRBD2 might be the D (5 bases). V was shortened by 5 bases and J by 9 bases, with 14 bases between the two germline ends. The length of the CDR3 is 13 residues. Germline CDR1 SGHAT, CDR2 FQNNGV. Here the CDR3 DNA reads TGTGCCAGCAGCGCGAGTCGCGGGCGTGAGCAGTTCTTC. It specifies CASSASRGREQFF.

The chain couples TRBV27 to TRBJ2-7, with D maybe TRBD2 (6 bases). With 0 bases removed from V and 2 bases from J, the gap between germline ends came to 23 bases. CDR3 length: 19 amino acids. Germline CDR1 and CDR2: MNHEY and SMNVEV (reference sequence). CDR3 sequence: CASSLSGDSEYLTTYEQYF. CDR3 bases: TGTGCCAGCAGTTTATCGGGGGACTCGGAATATCTGACCACCTACGAGCAGTACTTC.

The chain carries TRBV5-1 and TRBJ1-1; D is unclear. The CDR3 contains 12 residues. Between the trimmed V and J ends, which lost 5 bases and 1 base, there was a span of 6 bases. CDR1 and CDR2 (germline): SGHRS, YFSETQ. The CDR3 here is CASRTANTEAFF. In DNA form, the CDR3 reads TGCGCCAGCAGGACCGCGAACACTGAAGCTTTCTTT.

This CDR3 reads CASSLARAGRFYEQYF. CDR3 nucleotides: TGTGCCAGCAGTTTAGCTCGGGCAGGGAGATTCTACGAGCAGTACTTC. The chain uses TRBV28 and TRBJ2-7, with D perhaps matching TRBD1 or TRBD2 (5 bases each). The V gene lost 2 bases and the J gene lost 3 bases, with 17 bases spanning the gap. CDR1 is MDHEN and CDR2 is SYDVKM in the germline V gene. The CDR3 is 16 residues long.

The J gene is TRBJ1-2, the V gene TRBV28; 9 nucleotides line up with TRBD1. Per the germline V gene, CDR1 is MDHEN and CDR2 is SYDVKM. The V segment lost 5 bases and the J segment 7 bases; nucleotides outside the gene matches: 5. This CDR3 has 13 amino acids. The chain's CDR3 is CASSDRGGSGYTF. The CDR3 DNA follows: TGTGCCAGCAGTGACAGGGGGGGAAGTGGCTACACCTTC.

The rearrangement uses TRBV7-9 and TRBJ2-3; D is ambiguous. V gave up 3 bases and J gave up 1 base, with 8 bases separating them. The CDR3 spans 14 residues. The germline CDR1 and CDR2 sequences are SEHNR and FQNEAQ (reference sequence). For the CDR3, the DNA is TGTGCCAGCAGCTTTCACAAAGGCACAGATACGCAGTATTTT. Its protein is CASSFHKGTDTQYF.

The table lists this clone with a few counts. J is TRBJ2-7 and V is TRBV27, with 9 positions matching TRBD2. Trimming at V came to 3 bases and at J to 0 bases, leaving 3 bases not matched to a gene. The germline gives CDR1 MNHEY, CDR2 SMNVEV (reference sequence). The CDR3 covers 15 residues. CDR3 DNA sequence: TGTGCCAGCAGTTTTGGAGCGGGAGGCTCCTACGAGCAGTACTTC. Translated: CASSFGAGGSYEQYF.

V usage is TRBV27 and J usage is TRBJ2-4; D is unclear. V lost 4 bases, J lost 8 bases, and 18 bases lay in between. The CDR3 extends over 15 amino acids. Germline CDR1 reads MNHEY; CDR2 reads SMNVEV (reference sequence). DNA of the CDR3: TGTGCCAGCAGTTCCGAAAAAGCAACCAACCACATTCAGTACTTC. Its translation is CASSSEKATNHIQYF.

J is TRBJ1-5 and V is TRBV28, with 8 positions matching TRBD1. The CDR3 covers 16 residues. The V segment lost 8 bases and the J segment 3 bases; nucleotides outside the gene matches: 12. The germline V gene has CDR1 MDHEN and CDR2 SYDVKM. The chain's CDR3 is CASLNPGQGSNQPQHF. The CDR3 nucleotides read TGTGCCAGCCTAAACCCCGGACAGGGATCCAATCAGCCCCAGCATTTT.

This clone was recorded only once. V usage is TRBV6-5 and J usage is TRBJ2-7, with D hard to call. There are 15 residues in the CDR3. Between the trimmed V and J ends, which lost 2 bases and 1 base, there was a span of 12 bases. Germline V CDR1 and CDR2: MNHEY, SVGAGI. CDR3 nucleotides: TGTGCCAGCAGTTACCAGGATGGGGATTCCTACGAGCAGTACTTC. Encoded protein: CASSYQDGDSYEQYF.

The V and J genes are TRBV7-8 and TRBJ2-5; D not resolved. This CDR3 contains 16 residues. Germline V gives CDR1 SGHVS, CDR2 FQNEAQ. The V end was cut by 4 bases, the J end by 0 bases, with 15 bases between. CDR3 nucleotide sequence: TGTGCCAGCAGCTCCGACCTCCAATTCGACCAAGAGACCCAGTACTTC. Its translation: CASSSDLQFDQETQYF. Using reference TRBV7-8 and TRBJ2-5 for the parts outside the CDR3, the full variable domain is GAGVSQSPRYKVAKRGQDVALRCDPISGHVSLFWYQQALGQGPEFLTYFQNEAQLDKSGLPSDRFFAERPEGSVSTLKIQRTQQEDSAVYLCASSSDLQFDQETQYFGPGTRLLVL.

This clone was observed once. As DNA, the CDR3 is TGCGCCAGCAGCCAAGGAGGGGACAGCTACTACGAGCAGTACTTC. Encoded protein: CASSQGGDSYYEQYF. The chain recombines TRBV4-3 with TRBJ2-7; 7 bases map to TRBD1. After removal of 1 base from V and 3 bases from J, the junction contained 6 bases not matched to a gene. The germline V gene has CDR1 LGHNA and CDR2 YSLEER. The CDR3 consists of 15 residues.

The chain couples TRBV5-8 to TRBJ2-7; D remains unclear. V lost 2 bases, J lost 6 bases, and 15 bases lay in between. Germline V gene lookup returns CDR1 SGHTS and CDR2 YDEGEE. CDR3 length: 14 residues. This CDR3 is CASSFSTPSVEQYF. The CDR3 DNA reads TGTGCCAGCAGCTTCAGTACCCCTAGTGTCGAGCAGTACTTC.